This T cell receptor beta chain was profiled in a study of blood T cell repertoires in COVID-19. TCRdb's table, derived via immunoSEQ multiplex PCR, lists solely in-frame clones and lacks some. The top ten hold around 2.3% of the sample, which has tens of thousands of clones, approximately 77% seen once. The CDR3 totals 15 residues. V was pared by 3 bases and J by 4 bases, with 15 bases between. Germline V gene data show CDR1 as GTSNPN and CDR2 as SVGIG (reference sequence). This clonotype originated in a man between 65 and 85 years old with COVID-19, enrolled during active disease. Sequenced: peripheral blood. The rearrangement joins TRBV30 to TRBJ1-4; maybe TRBD1 (5 bases). The CDR3 coding sequence is TGTGCCTGGAGGCCCCGGGACTCACGTAATGAAAAACTGTTTTTT. Translation: CAWRPRDSRNEKLFF.